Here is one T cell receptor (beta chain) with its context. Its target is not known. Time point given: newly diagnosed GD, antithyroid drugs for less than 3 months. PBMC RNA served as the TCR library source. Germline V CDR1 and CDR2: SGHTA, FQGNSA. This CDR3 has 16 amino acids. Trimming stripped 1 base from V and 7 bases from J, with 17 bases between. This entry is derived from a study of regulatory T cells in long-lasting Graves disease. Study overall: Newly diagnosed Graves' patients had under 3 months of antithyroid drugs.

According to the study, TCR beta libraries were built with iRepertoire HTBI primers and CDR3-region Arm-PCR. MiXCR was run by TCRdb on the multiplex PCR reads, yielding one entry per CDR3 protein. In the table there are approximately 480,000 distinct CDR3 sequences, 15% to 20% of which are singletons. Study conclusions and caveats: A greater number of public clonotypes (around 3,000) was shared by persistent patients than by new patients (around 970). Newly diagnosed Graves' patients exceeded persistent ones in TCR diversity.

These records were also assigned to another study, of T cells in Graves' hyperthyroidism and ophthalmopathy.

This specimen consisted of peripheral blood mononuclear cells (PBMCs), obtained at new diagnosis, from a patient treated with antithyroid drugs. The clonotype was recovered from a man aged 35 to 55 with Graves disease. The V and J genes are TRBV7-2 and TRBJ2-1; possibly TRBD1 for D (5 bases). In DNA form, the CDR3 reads TGTGCCAGCAGCTTAGTTTCATGGGCAGGGAAGAATGAGCAGTTCTTC. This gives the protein CASSLVSWAGKNEQFF.